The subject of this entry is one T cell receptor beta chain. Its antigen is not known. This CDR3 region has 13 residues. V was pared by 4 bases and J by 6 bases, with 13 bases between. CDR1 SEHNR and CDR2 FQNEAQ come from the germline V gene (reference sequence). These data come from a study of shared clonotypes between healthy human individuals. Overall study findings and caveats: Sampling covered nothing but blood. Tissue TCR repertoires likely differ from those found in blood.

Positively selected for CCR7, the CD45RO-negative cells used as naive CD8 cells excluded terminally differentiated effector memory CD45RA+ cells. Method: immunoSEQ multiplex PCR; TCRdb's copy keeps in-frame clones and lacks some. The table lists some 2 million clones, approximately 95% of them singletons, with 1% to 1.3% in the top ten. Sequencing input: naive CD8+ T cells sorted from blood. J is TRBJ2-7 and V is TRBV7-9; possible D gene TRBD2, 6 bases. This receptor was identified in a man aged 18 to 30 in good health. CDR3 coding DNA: TGTGCCAGCAGCTCCCACGACGGGGGCGAGCAGTACTTC. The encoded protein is CASSSHDGGEQYF. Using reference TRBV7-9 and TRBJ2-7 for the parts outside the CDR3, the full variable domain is DTGVSQNPRHKITKRGQNVTFRCDPISEHNRLYWYRQTLGQGPEFLTYFQNEAQLEKSRLLSDRFSAERPKGSFSTLEIQRTEQGDSAMYLCASSSHDGGEQYFGPGTRLTVT.